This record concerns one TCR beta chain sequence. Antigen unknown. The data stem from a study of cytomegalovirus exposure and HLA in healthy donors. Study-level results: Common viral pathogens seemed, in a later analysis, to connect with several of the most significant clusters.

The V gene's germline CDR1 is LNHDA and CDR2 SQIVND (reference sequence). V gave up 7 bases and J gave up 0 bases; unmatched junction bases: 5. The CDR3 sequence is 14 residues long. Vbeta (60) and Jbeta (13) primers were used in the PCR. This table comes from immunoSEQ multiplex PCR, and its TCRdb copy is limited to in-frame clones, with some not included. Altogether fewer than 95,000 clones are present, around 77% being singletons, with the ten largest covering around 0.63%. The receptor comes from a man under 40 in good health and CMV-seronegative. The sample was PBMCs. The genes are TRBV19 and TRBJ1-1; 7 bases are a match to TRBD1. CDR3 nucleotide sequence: TGTGCCAGTATGGAGGGACAGATGAACACTGAAGCTTTCTTT. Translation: CASMEGQMNTEAFF.